These T cell receptor beta chains were read from a single sample in a study of T cell responses to AZD1222 COVID-19 vaccine. Profiled with immunoSEQ multiplex PCR; TCRdb holds only in-frame clones, not every one. The sample lists roughly 83,000 clones, around 88% occurring once. The source material was peripheral blood, sampled on day 0 of AZD1222 vaccination. Every receptor here comes from an adult in good health. CDR3s include the opening cysteine and the closing phenylalanine or tryptophan. A D gene is named only where the DNA matches it firmly. Clone size is shown for a subset of rows, as once, few, many or a class of expanded clone.

J gene,V gene,clone size,D gene,CDR3 protein,CDR3 DNA
TRBJ1-4,TRBV28,-,-,CASSYRDYNEKLFF,TGTGCCAGCAGTTACAGGGATTATAATGAAAAACTGTTTTTT
TRBJ1-5,TRBV30,-,-,CAWSDPGQGLNQPQHF,TGTGCCTGGAGTGATCCGGGGCAGGGTTTAAATCAGCCCCAGCATTTT
TRBJ2-1,TRBV27,-,-,CASSLYGYEGDEQFF,TGTGCCAGCAGTTTATATGGGTATGAGGGGGACGAGCAGTTCTTC
TRBJ2-7,TRBV7-3,-,-,CASSRAGASGSYEQYF,TGTGCCAGCAGCCGGGCGGGGGCTAGCGGTTCCTACGAGCAGTACTTC
TRBJ2-1,TRBV19,-,TRBD1,CASSGTGHHNEQFF,TGTGCCAGTAGCGGGACAGGGCACCACAATGAGCAGTTCTTC
TRBJ2-5,TRBV19,-,TRBD2,CASSIAGGGKVETQYF,TGTGCCAGTAGTATTGCCGGCGGGGGGAAGGTGGAGACCCAGTACTTC
TRBJ2-7,TRBV12-3/TRBV12-4,-,-,CASSFGGVYEQYF,TGTGCCAGCAGTTTTGGGGGCGTTTACGAGCAGTACTTC
TRBJ2-5,TRBV11-2,-,TRBD2,CASSSFPGTSEETQYF,TGTGCCAGCAGCTCCTTTCCCGGGACTAGCGAAGAGACCCAGTACTTC
TRBJ2-3,TRBV3-1/TRBV3-2,-,-,CASSLGGSTDTQYF,TGTGCCAGCAGCCTAGGGGGTTCCACAGATACGCAGTATTTT
TRBJ1-4,TRBV6-5,-,-,CASRRDNQDEKLFF,TGTGCCAGCAGGCGGGACAATCAAGATGAAAAACTGTTTTTT
TRBJ2-1,TRBV4-2,-,TRBD2,CASRLAGGPNNEQFF,TGTGCCAGCCGACTAGCGGGGGGGCCGAACAATGAGCAGTTCTTC
TRBJ2-7,TRBV27,-,-,CASSFVAGGTEQYF,TGTGCCAGCAGTTTCGTCGCAGGAGGAACAGAGCAGTACTTC
TRBJ1-1,TRBV5-1,-,-,CASSGVAQTTEAFF,TGCGCCAGCAGCGGAGTCGCCCAAACCACTGAAGCTTTCTTT
TRBJ1-5,TRBV6-1,-,-,CASSEGGHHKPQHF,TGTGCCAGCAGTGAAGGGGGACACCATAAGCCCCAGCATTTT
TRBJ1-1,TRBV25-1,-,-,CASSELGGGEAFF,TGTGCCAGCAGTGAATTAGGGGGTGGTGAAGCTTTCTTT
TRBJ1-1,TRBV19,-,-,CASSTENTEAFF,TGTGCCAGTAGTACAGAGAACACTGAAGCTTTCTTT
TRBJ1-5,TRBV5-5,-,-,CASSLEGNLGQPQHF,TGTGCCAGCAGCTTGGAGGGAAATCTAGGTCAGCCCCAGCATTTT
TRBJ2-5,TRBV7-6,-,-,CASSLGGTGETQYF,TGTGCCAGCAGCTTAGGAGGGACCGGAGAGACCCAGTACTTC
TRBJ2-5,TRBV5-4,-,-,CASSLSGNQETQYF,TGTGCCAGCAGCTTGTCGGGTAACCAAGAGACCCAGTACTTC
TRBJ1-5,TRBV5-1,-,-,CASSLTINQPQHF,TGCGCCAGCAGCTTGACTATCAATCAGCCCCAGCATTTT
TRBJ1-4,TRBV2,-,-,CASSSGSKEKLFF,TGTGCCAGCAGTTCAGGGTCGAAGGAAAAACTGTTTTTT
TRBJ2-5,TRBV7-9,once,-,CASSLAGGAQETQYF,TGTGCCAGCAGCTTAGCGGGGGGAGCCCAAGAGACCCAGTACTTC
TRBJ1-3,TRBV30,-,TRBD1,CACTGQGENTIYF,TGTGCCTGCACCGGACAGGGGGAAAACACCATATATTTT
TRBJ2-7,TRBV7-6,-,TRBD2,CASSLEPSGSSYEQYF,TGTGCCAGCAGCTTAGAGCCTAGCGGGAGCTCCTACGAGCAGTACTTC
TRBJ1-2,TRBV29-1,-,-,CSVETGPNYGYTF,TGCAGCGTCGAAACAGGACCTAACTATGGCTACACCTTC
TRBJ2-3,TRBV5-4,-,TRBD1,CASGEFETGIYF,TGTGCCAGCGGAGAGTTCGAGACAGGGATTTATTTT
TRBJ2-5,TRBV24-1,-,TRBD1,CATSDSPDREETQYF,TGTGCCACCAGTGATTCCCCGGACAGGGAAGAGACCCAGTACTTC
TRBJ1-6,TRBV7-2,-,-,CASSPEGSGSPLHF,TGTGCCAGCAGCCCTGAAGGTTCAGGCTCACCCCTCCACTTT
TRBJ2-7,TRBV5-5,-,-,CASSLQGYEQYF,TGTGCCAGCAGTTTACAGGGTTACGAGCAGTACTTC
TRBJ1-1,TRBV7-2,-,TRBD1,CASSPWTGMTEAFF,TGTGCCAGCAGCCCGTGGACAGGGATGACTGAAGCTTTCTTT
TRBJ1-5,TRBV30,-,-,CAWSVAGSGPQHF,TGTGCCTGGAGTGTAGCAGGGTCAGGGCCCCAGCATTTT
TRBJ2-5,TRBV2,once,-,CASSVRRSYQETQYF,TGTGCCAGCAGTGTTAGGCGGTCGTACCAAGAGACCCAGTACTTC
TRBJ1-2,TRBV5-1,-,TRBD1,CASSQGGRTGANGYTF,TGCGCCAGCAGCCAAGGAGGACGGACAGGGGCGAATGGCTACACCTTC